This passage covers 25 T cell receptor beta chains from one sample sequenced in a study of response to subunit inactivated influenza vaccine. TCRdb re-derived calls from the RT-PCR reads in MiXCR, one entry per CDR3 protein. The sample carries under 850,000 distinct CDR3 sequences, approximately 17% recorded once. The sample here was PBMCs from blood, taken less than 6 days after vaccination. These receptors originate from a man aged 50-59 years who received an inactivated influenza vaccine.

V is TRBV13 and J is TRBJ2-7, with TRBD1 identical over 7 bases. The V segment lost 4 bases and the J segment 2 bases; nucleotides outside the gene matches: 17. CDR3 length equals 18 residues. Per germline, CDR1 PRHDT and CDR2 FYEKMQ (reference sequence). The CDR3 here is CASSSSEGVRGPTYEQYF. Written as DNA, the CDR3 is TGTGCCAGCAGCTCCTCCGAGGGGGTGAGGGGGCCTACCTACGAGCAGTACTTC. The variable domain in full, with the rest retrieved from reference TRBV13 and TRBJ2-7, is AAGVIQSPRHLIKEKRETATLKCYPIPRHDTVYWYQQGPGQDPQFLISFYEKMQSDKGSIPDRFSAQQFSDYHSELNMSSLELGDSALYFCASSSSEGVRGPTYEQYFGPGTRLTVT.

V usage is TRBV20-1 and J usage is TRBJ1-4; D is unresolved. The germline V gene has CDR1 DFQATT and CDR2 SNEGSKA (reference sequence). This CDR3 region has 14 residues. Trimming removed 6 bases at V and 11 bases at J, with 22 bases between. This chain's CDR3 is CSAPEPGSGYKLFF. The CDR3 bases are TGCAGTGCCCCGGAACCGGGCTCAGGTTATAAACTGTTTTTT.

This clonotype was detected only a few times. V is TRBV5-1 and J is TRBJ1-1; 11 nucleotides line up with TRBD1. Germline V gene data show CDR1 as SGHRS and CDR2 as YFSETQ. The CDR3 runs 14 residues. V gave up 4 bases and J gave up 6 bases; unmatched junction bases: 5. The CDR3 DNA follows: TGCGCCAGCAGCCCGGGGGACAGGGGGGCTGAAGCTTTCTTT. Translation gives CASSPGDRGAEAFF.

The gene calls are TRBV20-1 and TRBJ2-3, with a tentative D call TRBD2 (6 bases). Deletions cut 6 bases from V and 2 bases from J, with 18 bases between. This CDR3 region has 15 residues. Germline CDR1 and CDR2: DFQATT and SNEGSKA (reference sequence). This chain's CDR3 is CSAIMSGLNTDTQYF. CDR3 bases: TGCAGTGCAATAATGTCGGGACTCAACACAGATACGCAGTATTTT.

This clonotype was found a few times. V gene TRBV4-3 combines with J gene TRBJ1-4, with no clear D. CDR3 size: 14 residues. With 3 bases removed from V and 9 bases from J, the gap between germline ends came to 14 bases. CDR1 and CDR2 from the germline V gene are LGHNA and YSLEER. As DNA, the CDR3 is TGCGCCAGCAGCCAGGAGGAGAGGGAACAAAAACTGTTTTTT. It is translated as CASSQEEREQKLFF.

Many counts were recorded for this clonotype. The chain couples TRBV4-2 to TRBJ1-2, with D perhaps TRBD1 (6 bases). The CDR3 covers 12 residues. Germline V gene data show CDR1 as LGHNA and CDR2 as YNFKEQ. With 3 bases removed from V and 8 bases from J, the gap between germline ends came to 10 bases. The CDR3 region has the DNA TGTGCCAGCAGCCAGGAGGGGGAAGGCTACACCTTC. This gives the protein CASSQEGEGYTF.

CDR3 loop: CATSRNKETQYF. The CDR3 nucleotides are TGTGCCACCAGCCGGAACAAAGAGACCCAGTACTTC. The chain has TRBV15 and TRBJ2-5; D unclear. V gave up 5 bases and J gave up 3 bases, with 7 bases separating them. Germline assignment: CDR1 LNHNV and CDR2 YYDKDF (reference sequence). The CDR3 has 12 residues. The whole variable domain, remainder taken from reference TRBV15 and TRBJ2-5, is DAMVIQNPRYQVTQFGKPVTLSCSQTLNHNVMYWYQQKSSQAPKLLFHYYDKDFNNEADTPDNFQSRRPNTSFCFLDIRSPGLGDTAMYLCATSRNKETQYFGPGTRLLVL.

The chain joins TRBV12-3 or TRBV12-4 to TRBJ1-1; 11 bases fit TRBD1. The CDR3 has 15 residues. The V gene end was trimmed by 4 bases and the J gene end by 5 bases; junction bases not matched to a gene: 6. The CDR3 nucleotides are TGTGCCAGCAGTTATACGGGACAGGGGGGTACTGAAGCTTTCTTT. Translation gives CASSYTGQGGTEAFF.

The chain is built from TRBV4-1 and TRBJ1-2; D is unresolved. V lost 1 base, J lost 0 bases, and 18 bases lay in between. CDR3 length equals 18 residues. CDR1 is MGHRA and CDR2 is YSYEKL in the germline V gene. DNA of the CDR3: TGCGCCAGCAGCCAAGGTTATTCCCGACTTTTAGCTAACTATGGCTACACCTTC. This translates into CASSQGYSRLLANYGYTF.

This chain links TRBV10-2 with TRBJ2-2; D may be TRBD2 (6 bases). The CDR3 covers 15 residues. CDR1 and CDR2 from the germline V gene are WSHSY and SAAADI. The V gene lost 4 bases and the J gene lost 1 base, with 10 bases spanning the gap. DNA for the CDR3: TGCGCCAGCAGTGCGACGGGAGAGAACACCGGGGAGCTGTTTTTT. Protein sequence: CASSATGENTGELFF.

V gene TRBV20-1 combines with J gene TRBJ2-1; 11 bases agree with TRBD1. Germline CDR1 DFQATT, CDR2 SNEGSKA (reference sequence). The CDR3 sequence is 16 residues long. CDR3 sequence: CRVIGTGGRTFNEQFF. The CDR3 nucleotides are TGCAGGGTGATCGGGACAGGGGGAAGAACCTTCAATGAGCAGTTCTTC.

This sequence joins TRBV3-1 and TRBJ2-5; 11 bases map to TRBD2. The CDR3 covers 15 residues. The junction had 5 bases not matched to a gene; V was cut back by 4 bases and J by 4 bases. CDR1 and CDR2 from the germline V gene are LGHDT and YNNKEL (reference sequence). The CDR3 nucleotides read TGTGCCAGCAGCCGACTAGCGGGGAGACCAGAGACCCAGTACTTC. Its translation: CASSRLAGRPETQYF.

Only a few counts were recorded for this clonotype. V gene TRBV9 combines with J gene TRBJ2-1; tentatively, D is TRBD2 (7 bases). The CDR3 is 16 amino acids. The V gene's germline CDR1 is SGDLS and CDR2 YYNGEE. Trimming removed 0 bases at V and 5 bases at J, with 15 bases between. CDR3 protein: CASSVGGAGEHNEQFF. In DNA, the CDR3 is TGTGCCAGCAGCGTAGGGGGGGCGGGAGAACACAATGAGCAGTTCTTC.

Many counts were recorded for this clonotype. CDR3 bases: TGTGCCAGCAGTGAGGGGGCCCGGTATCGTCAGTACTTC. Amino acid sequence: CASSEGARYRQYF. The chain combines TRBV25-1 with TRBJ2-4, with a possible D match to TRBD1 (6 bases). Germline V CDR1 and CDR2: MGHDK, SYGVNS. CDR3 length equals 13 residues. V was clipped by 3 bases and J by 12 bases, with 15 bases between them.

This clonotype came up a few times. The chain couples TRBV7-9 to TRBJ2-7, with 10 bases aligning to TRBD1. V trimming: 5 bases; J trimming: 6 bases; junction bases outside the gene matches: 7. The CDR3 contains 14 residues. CDR1 and CDR2 (germline): SEHNR, FQNEAQ (reference sequence). The CDR3 here is CASSLRQGAAEQYF. Here the CDR3 DNA reads TGTGCCAGCAGCCTCCGACAGGGGGCAGCCGAGCAGTACTTC.

This chain connects TRBV29-1 to TRBJ2-5; 9 bases are a match to TRBD2. This CDR3 contains 17 residues. Per germline, CDR1 SQVTM and CDR2 ANQGSEA. Losses at the gene ends were 0 bases for V and 0 bases for J; bases not matched to a gene: 8. The CDR3 DNA reads TGCAGCGTTGAAGACCATTGGCGGGGGGGGTACCAAGAGACCCAGTACTTC. It translates to CSVEDHWRGGYQETQYF.

This chain uses TRBV20-1 with TRBJ2-7, with D unclear. The CDR3 loop spans 11 amino acids. Trimming pared 4 bases from V and 2 bases from J, leaving 6 bases between. CDR1 is DFQATT and CDR2 is SNEGSKA in the germline V gene (reference sequence). The CDR3 is CSAKSPYEQYF. The CDR3 nucleotides are TGCAGTGCTAAGAGCCCCTACGAGCAGTACTTC.

This clonotype has only a few counts. The chain carries TRBV6-1 and TRBJ1-5; 8 bases fit TRBD1. CDR1 MNHNS and CDR2 SASEGT come from the germline V gene. The J segment lost 4 bases and the V segment lost 7 bases, leaving 12 bases of the junction unmatched. CDR3 length equals 16 residues. CDR3 coding DNA: TGTGCCAGCACCGACCAGACAGGGGTGGGGAATCAGCCCCAGCATTTT. It encodes CASTDQTGVGNQPQHF.

This chain uses TRBV9 with TRBJ2-3; 7 bases line up with TRBD2. V lost 0 bases, J lost 2 bases, and 6 bases stayed unmatched. In germline, CDR1 is SGDLS, CDR2 YYNGEE. The CDR3 runs 16 residues. DNA of the CDR3: TGTGCCAGCAGCGTAGGGGCTAGCGGTACCACAGATACGCAGTATTTT. Translating it yields CASSVGASGTTDTQYF. The whole variable domain, filled in from reference TRBV9 and TRBJ2-3, reads DSGVTQTPKHLITATGQRVTLRCSPRSGDLSVYWYQQSLDQGLQFLIQYYNGEERAKGNILERFSAQQFPDLHSELNLSSLELGDSALYFCASSVGASGTTDTQYFGPGTRLTVL.

The chain couples TRBV11-1 to TRBJ2-6, with 9 bases fitting TRBD2. The CDR3 runs to 21 residues. Trimming at V came to 5 bases and at J to 0 bases, leaving 17 bases not matched to a gene. CDR1 is SGHAT and CDR2 is FQDESV in the germline V gene (reference sequence). CDR3 in amino acids: CASSASLAGGPKGSGANVLTF. The DNA for the CDR3 is TGTGCCAGCAGCGCCTCGCTTGCGGGAGGGCCGAAGGGCTCTGGGGCCAACGTCCTGACTTTC.

The chain joins TRBV4-1 to TRBJ2-5; 7 bases are shared with TRBD1. V lost 2 bases and J lost 5; bases outside the gene matches: 8. Germline V CDR1 and CDR2: MGHRA, YSYEKL. The CDR3 is made up of 15 amino acids. The CDR3 spells CASSQPGGKGETQYF. For the CDR3, the DNA is TGCGCCAGCAGCCAACCAGGGGGTAAAGGGGAGACCCAGTACTTC.

The rearrangement joins TRBV6-1 to TRBJ2-3; D may be TRBD1 (5 bases). Germline assignment: CDR1 MNHNS and CDR2 SASEGT. This CDR3 has 15 residues. V lost 7 bases, J lost 4 bases, and 18 bases lay in between. CDR3 in amino acids: CASTLTKGLADTQYF. CDR3 bases: TGTGCCAGCACTCTAACCAAGGGGCTCGCAGATACGCAGTATTTT.

The table lists this clonotype with a few counts. The chain joins TRBV29-1 to TRBJ2-3; D may be TRBD1 or TRBD2 (5 bases each). CDR3 length: 10 amino acids. The V end lost 4 bases, the J end lost 14 bases, and 13 bases lay between the germline ends. Germline V gene data show CDR1 as SQVTM and CDR2 as ANQGSEA. The CDR3 spells CSVVESGTYF. The CDR3 DNA sequence: TGCAGCGTTGTGGAGTCCGGGACGTATTTT.

J is TRBJ1-5 and V is TRBV6-5, with 8 bases lining up with TRBD1. This CDR3 spans 14 amino acids. V dropped 3 bases and J dropped 7; count of bases not matched to a gene: 5. Germline CDR1 reads MNHEY; CDR2 reads SVGAGI. CDR3 amino acids: CASSYFAGGQPQHF. The CDR3 nucleotides read TGTGCCAGCAGTTATTTCGCAGGGGGCCAGCCCCAGCATTTT.

This clonotype showed up just a few times. J is TRBJ2-4 and V is TRBV20-1; perhaps TRBD2 as D (6 bases). Germline values: CDR1 DFQATT, CDR2 SNEGSKA (reference sequence). This CDR3 contains 17 residues. V was shortened by 6 bases and J by 0 bases, with 21 bases between the two germline ends. CDR3 region: CSAIPVAEPIAKNIQYF. CDR3 DNA sequence: TGCAGTGCAATACCGGTAGCGGAACCCATAGCCAAAAACATTCAGTACTTC.